These 30 T cell receptor beta chains were sequenced from one sample in a study of T-cell memory formation after mild COVID-19. TCRdb re-analysed the 5' RACE reads in MiXCR, keeping a single row per CDR3 protein. Among 130,000 to 150,000 distinct CDR3 sequences listed, about 19% were seen once. Sequencing was performed on PBMCs or a T cell subset sorted from them (not recorded which). These receptors came from an adult woman who had mild COVID-19 (a few samples of this study predate the infection). Cell type and time point are not known.

V usage is TRBV12-3 or TRBV12-4 and J usage is TRBJ2-2; 7 bases line up with TRBD2. The CDR3 has 15 amino acids. The junction had 5 bases not matched to a gene; V was cut back by 7 bases and J by 0 bases. The DNA for the CDR3 is TGTGCCAGCAACAAGCGGGGCGCGAACACCGGGGAGCTGTTTTTT. It encodes CASNKRGANTGELFF.

The genes are TRBV10-3 and TRBJ2-1; 7 positions match TRBD2. The germline CDR1 and CDR2 sequences are ENHRY and SYGVKD. V lost 6 bases to trimming and J lost 7 bases; unmatched junction nucleotides: 0. This CDR3 comprises 11 residues. CDR3 DNA sequence: TGTGCCATCAGCGGGAGGAATGAGCAGTTCTTC. This codes for CAISGRNEQFF.

This clonotype showed up many times. The chain employs TRBV15 and TRBJ1-6; unclear D gene. Germline V gives CDR1 LNHNV, CDR2 YYDKDF (reference sequence). V gave up 0 bases and J gave up 8 bases, with 5 bases separating them. This CDR3 has 13 residues. The CDR3 protein is CATSRDQDSPLHF. CDR3 in DNA: TGTGCCACCAGCAGAGATCAGGATTCACCCCTCCACTTT.

This clonotype was counted a few times. J is TRBJ2-1 and V is TRBV12-3 or TRBV12-4; 8 bases fit TRBD1. The CDR3 consists of 12 residues. Trimming took 6 bases from V and 14 from J; bases not matched to a gene: 9. The CDR3 protein is CASSRTGTLEFF. In nucleotides, the CDR3 is TGTGCCAGCAGCCGGACAGGGACCCTAGAGTTCTTC.

The CDR3 DNA sequence: TGTGCCACCAGTGCACAGGGAGGCAATCAGCCCCAGCATTTT. This sequence encodes CATSAQGGNQPQHF. The genes are TRBV24-1 and TRBJ1-5, with D possibly matching TRBD1 (6 bases). The V gene lost 5 bases and the J gene lost 2 bases, with 9 bases spanning the gap. Germline lookup yields CDR1 KGHDR and CDR2 SFDVKD. CDR3 size: 14 residues.

This sequence joins TRBV7-6 and TRBJ2-1, with D perhaps being TRBD1 or TRBD2 (5 bases each). V lost 4 bases and J lost 0, with 13 bases in between. Germline assignment: CDR1 SGHVS and CDR2 FNYEAQ. CDR3 length: 16 residues. The CDR3 here is CASSWSGTLSYNEQFF. The CDR3, as DNA: TGTGCCAGCAGCTGGTCGGGGACCCTCTCCTACAATGAGCAGTTCTTC.

This chain uses TRBV24-1 with TRBJ2-1; D is ambiguous. The ends were cut back, 6 bases at V and 0 bases at J, with 11 bases in the middle. The germline CDR1 and CDR2 sequences are KGHDR and SFDVKD. The CDR3 runs 15 residues. The CDR3 DNA is TGTGCCACCAGTACCTACTCGTCCTCCTACAATGAGCAGTTCTTC. Protein product: CATSTYSSSYNEQFF.

The sample holds a few counts of this clonotype. The chain couples TRBV5-5 to TRBJ2-2, with D unclear. Per germline, CDR1 SGHKS and CDR2 YYEKEE (reference sequence). Trimming took off 2 bases at V and 2 bases at J, with 7 bases between the two ends. This CDR3 spans 14 amino acids. The CDR3 here is CASSFGLNTGELFF. The CDR3 coding sequence is TGTGCCAGCAGCTTTGGTCTCAACACCGGGGAGCTGTTTTTT.

The rearrangement joins TRBV18 to TRBJ1-1, with D unclear. Germline lookup yields CDR1 KGHSH and CDR2 LQKENI. V was trimmed by 0 bases and J by 0 bases, leaving 8 bases between them. The CDR3 sequence is 15 residues long. CDR3 region: CASSPPSRLNTEAFF. The DNA of the CDR3 is TGTGCCAGCTCACCACCGTCCCGGTTGAACACTGAAGCTTTCTTT.

This clonotype was seen once. The J gene is TRBJ1-2, the V gene TRBV7-8; the D gene is possibly TRBD1 (5 bases). V lost 6 bases, J lost 4 bases, and 12 bases lay in between. CDR1 and CDR2 from the germline V gene are SGHVS and FQNEAQ. The CDR3 is made up of 13 amino acids. The DNA for the CDR3 is TGTGCCAGCAGTAACAGGCGTCCCTATGGCTACACCTTC. Protein sequence: CASSNRRPYGYTF.

The chain carries TRBV21-1 and TRBJ1-1; the D call TRBD1 from the table was never checked on the DNA. TRBV21-1 is a pseudogene. CDR3 length: 16 residues. Here the CDR3 DNA reads TGTGCCAGCAGCTCCCAAAGGGACAGGCCGAACACTGAAGCTTTCTTT. Its translation: CASSSQRDRPNTEAFF.

This clonotype was detected a few times. The V and J genes are TRBV4-1 and TRBJ2-5; 10 nucleotides line up with TRBD2. V dropped 0 bases and J dropped 5; count of bases not matched to a gene: 3. This CDR3 comprises 15 residues. Germline CDR1 reads MGHRA; CDR2 reads YSYEKL. In DNA, the CDR3 is TGCGCCAGCAGCCAAGAAGGAGCGGGGGGGGAGACCCAGTACTTC. Translated, it gives CASSQEGAGGETQYF.

This clonotype has more than one count but fewer than ten. The V and J genes are TRBV18 and TRBJ1-2; D call uncertain. The CDR3 totals 15 residues. Germline CDR1 reads KGHSH; CDR2 reads LQKENI. Trimming left V 3 bases short and J 4 bases short, with 15 bases between. The DNA for the CDR3 is TGTGCCAGCTCACCCCTTAAATCTGAGTTCTATGGCTACACCTTC. This codes for CASSPLKSEFYGYTF.

This clonotype came up a few times. The chain combines TRBV4-1 with TRBJ2-1; maybe TRBD2 (7 bases). The germline V gene encodes CDR1 MGHRA and CDR2 YSYEKL. The CDR3 is made up of 15 amino acids. V gave up 2 bases and J gave up 9 bases, with 17 bases separating them. The CDR3 nucleotides are TGCGCCAGCAGCCAACCGCCGGCGGGGGCGAGTGAGCAGTTCTTC. It translates to CASSQPPAGASEQFF.

This clonotype was counted between two and nine times. The chain recombines TRBV6-2 or TRBV6-3 with TRBJ2-5; D may match TRBD1 or TRBD2 (5 bases each). The V gene's germline CDR1 is MNHEY and CDR2 SVGEGT. The V gene lost 4 bases and the J gene lost 3 bases, with 15 bases spanning the gap. This CDR3 is 15 amino acids long. This CDR3 reads CASSLPGTAKETQYF. DNA of the CDR3: TGTGCCAGCAGTTTACCCGGGACGGCTAAAGAGACCCAGTACTTC.

Only a few counts were recorded for this clonotype. The chain links TRBV7-2 to TRBJ2-3; D might be TRBD2 (5 bases). V was trimmed by 5 bases and J by 2 bases, leaving 11 bases between them. The CDR3 consists of 14 residues. CDR1 and CDR2 (germline): SGHTA, FQGNSA. CDR3 bases: TGTGCCAGCAGCGTAGGACTTATCACAGATACGCAGTATTTT. Translation gives CASSVGLITDTQYF.

The V gene is TRBV5-1, the J gene TRBJ2-2; 7 nucleotides match TRBD1. Losses at the gene ends were 0 bases for V and 7 bases for J; bases not matched to a gene: 9. CDR3 size: 16 residues. Germline V gives CDR1 SGHRS, CDR2 YFSETQ. The CDR3 DNA reads TGCGCCAGCAGCTTGGGGACAGGACCCGGGGACGGGGAGCTGTTTTTT. Protein: CASSLGTGPGDGELFF.

J is TRBJ2-6 and V is TRBV9; D is unresolved. Looked up from germline, CDR1 is SGDLS and CDR2 is YYNGEE. The V and J ends lost 0 bases and 3 bases respectively, with 7 bases between them. This CDR3 comprises 15 residues. This CDR3 reads CASSVGASGANVLTF. CDR3 bases: TGTGCCAGCAGCGTAGGGGCAAGTGGGGCCAACGTCCTGACTTTC.

This clonotype is termed medium-sized. The V and J genes are TRBV7-2 and TRBJ2-3; D is ambiguous. The CDR3 length is 11 residues. V shed 0 bases and J shed 6 bases, with 1 base lying between them. Germline lookup yields CDR1 SGHTA and CDR2 FQGNSA. The CDR3 loop is CASSLADTQYF. The CDR3 DNA is TGTGCCAGCAGCTTAGCCGATACGCAGTATTTT.

The gene calls are TRBV19 and TRBJ1-5; a possible D gene is TRBD1 (6 bases). V lost 7 bases, J lost 5 bases, and 12 bases lay in between. The CDR3 contains 13 residues. CDR1 and CDR2 (germline): LNHDA, SQIVND (reference sequence). CDR3 residues: CASTDTGHQPQHF. As DNA, the CDR3 is TGTGCCAGTACCGACACAGGGCATCAGCCCCAGCATTTT.

The chain has TRBV2 and TRBJ1-5; TRBD1 agrees at 8 bases. CDR3 length: 14 residues. Germline V gene lookup returns CDR1 SNHLY and CDR2 FYNNEI. Trimming at V came to 6 bases and at J to 3 bases, leaving 4 bases not matched to a gene. The CDR3: CASRRTGTNQPQHF. For the CDR3, the DNA is TGTGCCAGCAGGCGGACAGGGACCAATCAGCCCCAGCATTTT.

This clonotype appeared a few times. In DNA, the CDR3 is TGCGCCAGCAGCTTGGTTCGGGACAGGGGGCCCGTATCACCCCTCCACTTT. Translated, it gives CASSLVRDRGPVSPLHF. The chain carries TRBV5-1 and TRBJ1-6; 12 bases align to TRBD1. Germline V gene data show CDR1 as SGHRS and CDR2 as YFSETQ. The CDR3 runs 17 residues. Losses at the gene ends were 0 bases for V and 10 bases for J; bases not matched to a gene: 8.

This chain connects TRBV12-3 or TRBV12-4 to TRBJ2-1; D remains unclear. V lost 3 bases and J lost 0, with 9 bases in between. The CDR3 totals 15 residues. The CDR3 sequence is CASSFSSFSYNEQFF. Here the CDR3 DNA reads TGTGCCAGCAGTTTCAGTTCTTTCTCCTACAATGAGCAGTTCTTC.

This clonotype has more than one count but fewer than ten. This chain links TRBV5-1 with TRBJ2-1; TRBD1 aligns across 7 bases. V lost 0 bases to trimming and J lost 6 bases; unmatched junction nucleotides: 3. The CDR3 loop spans 14 amino acids. Per germline, CDR1 SGHRS and CDR2 YFSETQ. The CDR3 sequence: CASSLGDSFNEQFF. The CDR3 DNA reads TGCGCCAGCAGCTTGGGGGACAGCTTCAATGAGCAGTTCTTC.

The sample holds a few counts of this clonotype. The rearrangement uses TRBV20-1 and TRBJ2-5, with D perhaps given as TRBD1 or TRBD2 (6 bases each). The CDR3 has 15 residues. In germline, CDR1 is DFQATT, CDR2 SNEGSKA (reference sequence). The germline V and J ends were trimmed by 0 bases and 5 bases, with 16 bases remaining between them. The CDR3 reads CSARDQPGAGETQYF. The CDR3 DNA is TGCAGTGCTAGAGATCAGCCGGGGGCGGGGGAGACCCAGTACTTC.

This chain links TRBV6-5 with TRBJ2-7; D not resolved. Germline-derived CDR1 and CDR2 are MNHEY and SVGAGI. The CDR3 sequence is 14 residues long. Trimming shortened V by 6 bases and J by 0 bases, and 12 bases separated the two germline ends. The CDR3 protein is CASSTTPTSYEQYF. CDR3 nucleotide sequence: TGTGCCAGCAGCACGACTCCCACCTCCTACGAGCAGTACTTC.

This clonotype was picked up a small number of times. The chain recombines TRBV5-1 with TRBJ2-1, with D possibly being TRBD2 (6 bases). Germline V gene data show CDR1 as SGHRS and CDR2 as YFSETQ. This CDR3 spans 17 amino acids. V shed 0 bases and J shed 7 bases, with 20 bases lying between them. The CDR3 is CASSLEFGRGLANEQFF. For the CDR3, the DNA is TGCGCCAGCAGCTTGGAATTCGGGAGAGGATTGGCTAATGAGCAGTTCTTC.

This clonotype has a handful of counts. The chain links TRBV12-3 or TRBV12-4 to TRBJ1-5; 8 nucleotides agree with TRBD1. This CDR3 has 16 residues. V dropped 5 bases and J dropped 0; count of bases not matched to a gene: 6. The chain's CDR3 is CASSLGTGYSNQPQHF. In DNA, the CDR3 is TGTGCCAGCAGTCTCGGGACAGGATATAGCAATCAGCCCCAGCATTTT.

V is TRBV12-3 or TRBV12-4 and J is TRBJ1-1; D remains ambiguous. V shed 3 bases and J shed 5 bases, with 7 bases lying between them. The CDR3 runs to 12 residues. This CDR3 reads CASSFRSTEAFF. DNA of the CDR3: TGTGCCAGCAGTTTCCGATCAACTGAAGCTTTCTTT.

The J gene is TRBJ2-7, the V gene TRBV27; 11 bases are shared with TRBD2. Losses at the gene ends were 1 base for V and 4 bases for J; bases not matched to a gene: 9. There are 17 residues in the CDR3. Germline loops: CDR1 MNHEY, CDR2 SMNVEV (reference sequence). CDR3: CASSLLAPGLAAYEQYF. For the CDR3, the DNA is TGTGCCAGCAGTTTATTAGCCCCGGGACTAGCGGCTTACGAGCAGTACTTC.